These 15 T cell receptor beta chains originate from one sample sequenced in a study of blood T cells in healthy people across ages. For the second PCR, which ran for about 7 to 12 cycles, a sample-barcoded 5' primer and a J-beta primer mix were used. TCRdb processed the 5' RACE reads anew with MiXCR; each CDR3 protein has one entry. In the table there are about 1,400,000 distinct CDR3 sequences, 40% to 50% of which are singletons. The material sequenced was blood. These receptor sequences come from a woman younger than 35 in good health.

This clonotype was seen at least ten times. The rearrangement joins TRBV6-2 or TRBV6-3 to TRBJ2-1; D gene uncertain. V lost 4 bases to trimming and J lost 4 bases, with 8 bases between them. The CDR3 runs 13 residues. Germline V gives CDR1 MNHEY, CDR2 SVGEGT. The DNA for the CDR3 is TGTGCCAGCAGTTTGTCACAATACAATGAGCAGTTCTTC. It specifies CASSLSQYNEQFF.

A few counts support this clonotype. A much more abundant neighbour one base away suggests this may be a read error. The CDR3 sequence: CASSSSGIQETQFF. The DNA of the CDR3 is TGTGCCAGCAGCTCGTCAGGGATCCAAGAGACCCAGTTCTTC. The chain combines TRBV11-2 with TRBJ2-5; possible D gene TRBD1, 5 bases. The tail of the sequence fits TRBJ2-1 better, so the J call may be wrong. Germline CDR1 is SGHAT and CDR2 is FQNNGV. The CDR3 has 14 amino acids.

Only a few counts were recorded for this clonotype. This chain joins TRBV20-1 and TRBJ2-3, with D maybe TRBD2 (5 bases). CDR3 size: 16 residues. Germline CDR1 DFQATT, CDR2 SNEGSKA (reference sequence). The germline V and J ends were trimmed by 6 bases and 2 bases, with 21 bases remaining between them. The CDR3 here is CSAHTDRTEDTDTQYF. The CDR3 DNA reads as TGCAGTGCCCATACGGATCGGACTGAGGACACAGATACGCAGTATTTT.

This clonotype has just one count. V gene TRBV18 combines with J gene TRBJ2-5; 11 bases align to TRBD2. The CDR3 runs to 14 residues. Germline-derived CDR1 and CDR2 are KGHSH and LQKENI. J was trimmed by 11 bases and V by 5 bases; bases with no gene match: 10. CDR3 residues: CASSKGLADNEQYF. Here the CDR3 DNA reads TGTGCCAGCTCAAAGGGACTAGCGGACAATGAGCAGTACTTC.

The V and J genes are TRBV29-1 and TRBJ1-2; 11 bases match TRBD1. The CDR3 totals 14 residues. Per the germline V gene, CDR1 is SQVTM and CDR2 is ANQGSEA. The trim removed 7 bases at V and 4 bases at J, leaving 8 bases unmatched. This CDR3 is CSARWTGGFYGYTF. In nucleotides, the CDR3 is TGCAGCGCACGATGGACAGGGGGCTTCTATGGCTACACCTTC.

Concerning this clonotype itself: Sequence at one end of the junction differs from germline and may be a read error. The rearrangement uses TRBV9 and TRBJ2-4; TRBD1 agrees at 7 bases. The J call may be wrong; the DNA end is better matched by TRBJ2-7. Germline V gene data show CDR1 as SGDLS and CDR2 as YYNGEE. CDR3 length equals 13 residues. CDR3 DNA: TGTACCAGCAGCGTAGACAGGGACTACGAGCAGTACTTC. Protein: CTSSVDRDYEQYF.

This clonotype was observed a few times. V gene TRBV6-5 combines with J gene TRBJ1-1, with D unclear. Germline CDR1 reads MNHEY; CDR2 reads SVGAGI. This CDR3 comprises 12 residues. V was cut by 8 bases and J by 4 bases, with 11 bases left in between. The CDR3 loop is CASSIPGTEAFF. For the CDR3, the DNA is TGTGCCAGCTCCATCCCGGGCACTGAAGCTTTCTTT.

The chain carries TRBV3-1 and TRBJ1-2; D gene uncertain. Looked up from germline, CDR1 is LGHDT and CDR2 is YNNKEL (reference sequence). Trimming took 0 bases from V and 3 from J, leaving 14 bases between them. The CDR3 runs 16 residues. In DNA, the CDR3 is TGTGCCAGCAGCCAAGATTTCCGGGCGACGCACTATGGCTACACCTTC. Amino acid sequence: CASSQDFRATHYGYTF.

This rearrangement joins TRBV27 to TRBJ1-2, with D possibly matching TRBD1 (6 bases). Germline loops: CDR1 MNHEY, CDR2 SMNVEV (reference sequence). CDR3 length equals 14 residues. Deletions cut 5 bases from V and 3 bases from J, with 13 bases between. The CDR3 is CASSPNGQYYGYTF. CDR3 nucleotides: TGTGCCAGCAGTCCGAACGGACAGTACTATGGCTACACCTTC.

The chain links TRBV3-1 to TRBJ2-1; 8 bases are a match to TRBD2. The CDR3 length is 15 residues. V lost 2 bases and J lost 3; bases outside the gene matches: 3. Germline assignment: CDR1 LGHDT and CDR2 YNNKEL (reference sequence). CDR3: CASSQLSGIYNEQFF. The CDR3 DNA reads TGTGCCAGCAGCCAACTTAGCGGGATCTACAATGAGCAGTTCTTC.

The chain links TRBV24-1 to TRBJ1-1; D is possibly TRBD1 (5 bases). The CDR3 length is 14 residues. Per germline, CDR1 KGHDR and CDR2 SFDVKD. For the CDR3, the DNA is TGTGCTGTGGGGGGTCCAGGGTGGACCACTGAAGCTTTCTTT. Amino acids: CAVGGPGWTTEAFF.

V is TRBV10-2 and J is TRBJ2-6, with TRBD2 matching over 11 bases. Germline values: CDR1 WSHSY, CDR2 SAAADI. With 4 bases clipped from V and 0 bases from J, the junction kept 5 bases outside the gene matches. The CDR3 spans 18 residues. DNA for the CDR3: TGCGCCAGCAGTGGAGGGACTAGCGGAATCTCTGGGGCCAACGTCCTGACTTTC. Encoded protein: CASSGGTSGISGANVLTF.

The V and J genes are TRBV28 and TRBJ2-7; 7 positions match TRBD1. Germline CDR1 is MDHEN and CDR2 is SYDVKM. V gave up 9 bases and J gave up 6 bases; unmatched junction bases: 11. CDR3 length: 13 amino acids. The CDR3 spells CARYGLRGREQYF. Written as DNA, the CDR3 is TGTGCCAGATACGGACTGAGGGGGCGCGAGCAGTACTTC.

This CDR3 is CASSLGLFGAFF. For the CDR3, the DNA is TGTGCCAGCAGCTTGGGATTGTTTGGCGCTTTCTTT. This chain uses TRBV7-9 with TRBJ1-1, with D uncertain. V lost 3 bases and J lost 11, with 13 bases in between. The CDR3 length is 12 residues. Germline V gene data show CDR1 as SEHNR and CDR2 as FQNEAQ (reference sequence).

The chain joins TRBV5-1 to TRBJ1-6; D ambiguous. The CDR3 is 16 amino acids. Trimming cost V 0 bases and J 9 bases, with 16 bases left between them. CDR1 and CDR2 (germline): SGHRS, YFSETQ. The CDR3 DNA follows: TGCGCCAGCAGCTTGGTTCTATTACAGTTTGGTTCACCCCTCCACTTT. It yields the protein CASSLVLLQFGSPLHF.